A single sample gave rise to the 22 T cell receptor beta chains below, sequenced in a study of PD-1 blockade in classical Hodgkin lymphoma. Time point defined: cycle 4 day 1 (C4D1), after around six weeks of nivolumab. Relapses following autologous stem cell transplantation were seen in all patients, with brentuximab vedotin exposure varying. Magnetic negative selection purified CD4+ T cells from thawed PBMCs. The assay was immunoSEQ multiplex PCR, and TCRdb's table has in-frame clones only and misses some. The sample carries around 28,000 clones, about 86% recorded once. This specimen was CD4+ T cells from blood, taken before the fourth cycle of nivolumab. These receptor sequences come from a human donor with classical Hodgkin lymphoma.

This clone is a singleton in its sample. V is TRBV30 and J is TRBJ2-7; 7 positions match TRBD1. The CDR3 totals 11 residues. Looked up from germline, CDR1 is GTSNPN and CDR2 is SVGIG (reference sequence). The junction had 4 bases not matched to a gene; V was cut back by 5 bases and J by 6 bases. CDR3 region: CAWGAGGEQYF. CDR3 nucleotides: TGTGCCTGGGGGGCAGGGGGCGAGCAGTACTTC.

The V call is TRBV19, the J call TRBJ2-1; 9 positions match TRBD1. Losses at the gene ends were 1 base for V and 4 bases for J; bases not matched to a gene: 11. Germline loops: CDR1 LNHDA, CDR2 SQIVND (reference sequence). This CDR3 comprises 18 residues. CDR3 region: CASSIAALPGQGYNEQFF. The CDR3 DNA reads as TGTGCCAGTAGTATAGCCGCCCTCCCGGGACAGGGTTACAATGAGCAGTTCTTC.

The V and J genes are TRBV11-2 and TRBJ2-3; D is uncertain. CDR3 length: 13 residues. V was shortened by 5 bases and J by 0 bases, with 6 bases between the two germline ends. CDR1 is SGHAT and CDR2 is FQNNGV in the germline V gene. Here the CDR3 reads CASSPLSTDTQYF. The CDR3 nucleotides are TGTGCCAGCAGCCCTTTAAGCACAGATACGCAGTATTTT.

This clone came up once. V is TRBV4-3 and J is TRBJ1-6; a weak D match, TRBD1 (5 bases). The germline CDR1 and CDR2 sequences are LGHNA and YSLEER. Trimming pared 3 bases from V and 7 bases from J, leaving 16 bases between. CDR3 length equals 16 residues. The chain's CDR3 is CASSHPPGRENSPLHF. The CDR3 bases are TGCGCCAGCAGCCACCCTCCCGGCAGGGAGAATTCACCCCTCCACTTT.

The rearrangement joins TRBV14 to TRBJ1-1, with D perhaps matching TRBD1 (5 bases). Trimming removed 11 bases at V and 1 base at J, with 17 bases between. CDR3 length equals 14 residues. Germline V gene sequence: CDR1 SGHDN, CDR2 FVKESK. CDR3 bases: TGTGCCCCTATCGTCACGGGGACGAACACTGAAGCTTTCTTT. Protein sequence: CAPIVTGTNTEAFF.

The chain recombines TRBV5-1 with TRBJ2-1, with 14 bases aligning to TRBD2. CDR3 size: 18 residues. V trimming: 4 bases; J trimming: 3 bases; junction bases outside the gene matches: 9. Germline assignment: CDR1 SGHRS and CDR2 YFSETQ. DNA of the CDR3: TGCGCCAGCAGCGGGGGACTAGCGGGGGCCCTTTACTACAATGAGCAGTTCTTC. This translates into CASSGGLAGALYYNEQFF.

In its sample, this clone was seen once. The chain links TRBV5-6 to TRBJ2-2; either TRBD1 or TRBD2 may supply D (6 bases each). Germline CDR1 reads SGHDT; CDR2 reads YYEEEE. The V end lost 1 base, the J end lost 6 bases, and 13 bases lay between the germline ends. The CDR3 runs to 15 residues. CDR3 amino acids: CASSLRRGPAGELFF. The CDR3 DNA is TGTGCCAGCAGCTTGAGACGGGGGCCCGCCGGGGAGCTGTTTTTT.

V usage is TRBV6-5 and J usage is TRBJ2-2; D uncertain. Germline CDR1 and CDR2: MNHEY and SVGAGI. Trimming left V 6 bases short and J 0 bases short, with 8 bases between. The CDR3 consists of 14 residues. The CDR3 protein is CASRWRPNTGELFF. The CDR3 nucleotides read TGTGCCAGCAGATGGCGGCCGAACACCGGGGAGCTGTTTTTT.

In its sample, this clone was seen a few times. The chain recombines TRBV28 with TRBJ1-2, with a weak D call TRBD1 (6 bases). Deletions cut 3 bases from V and 8 bases from J, with 28 bases between. The CDR3 is 18 amino acids. Germline-derived CDR1 and CDR2 are MDHEN and SYDVKM. The CDR3: CASSLGAPGHYRAGGYTF. DNA of the CDR3: TGTGCCAGCAGTTTGGGAGCCCCAGGACACTACAGGGCGGGAGGCTACACCTTC.

The CDR3 DNA is TGTGCCAGCAGTTCACCGGGACAGGGGGCTGAGCAGTTCTTC. It translates to CASSSPGQGAEQFF. This chain links TRBV6-6 with TRBJ2-1; TRBD1 agrees at 12 bases. Germline V CDR1 and CDR2: MNHNY, SVGAGI (reference sequence). Trimming removed 4 bases from V and 9 bases from J; junction bases left unmatched: 4. This CDR3 has 14 residues.

There are a few counts of this clone. The chain employs TRBV7-2 and TRBJ1-2, with D maybe TRBD1 (6 bases). The V end was cut by 0 bases, the J end by 4 bases, with 12 bases between. Germline values: CDR1 SGHTA, CDR2 FQGNSA. This CDR3 has 15 amino acids. The DNA for the CDR3 is TGTGCCAGCAGCTTAGCGAACAGGGCGTCCTATGGCTACACCTTC. This codes for CASSLANRASYGYTF.

V usage is TRBV4-2 and J usage is TRBJ1-1; 11 bases match TRBD1. J gave up 4 bases and V 1 base, and 14 bases lay outside the gene matches. The germline V gene encodes CDR1 LGHNA and CDR2 YNFKEQ. This CDR3 comprises 19 residues. The CDR3 loop reads CASSQGTPGQGGWATEAFF. DNA for the CDR3: TGTGCCAGCAGCCAAGGAACTCCGGGACAGGGGGGTTGGGCCACTGAAGCTTTCTTT.

The chain employs TRBV19 and TRBJ2-1; D might be TRBD2 (6 bases). Trimming stripped 0 bases from V and 4 bases from J, with 10 bases between. CDR1 is LNHDA, CDR2 SQIVND, per germline (reference sequence). The CDR3 has 15 amino acids. The CDR3 bases are TGTGCCAGTAGTATAGAGGCGGGGCGATACAATGAGCAGTTCTTC. This codes for CASSIEAGRYNEQFF. Full variable domain (rest looked up from reference TRBV19 and TRBJ2-1): DGGITQSPKYLFRKEGQNVTLSCEQNLNHDAMYWYRQDPGQGLRLIYYSQIVNDFQKGDIAEGYSVSREKKESFPLTVTSAQKNPTAFYLCASSIEAGRYNEQFFGPGTRLTVL.

The chain uses TRBV28 and TRBJ1-2, with TRBD1 identical over 9 bases. Trimming at V came to 2 bases and at J to 1 base, leaving 5 bases not matched to a gene. Germline CDR1 and CDR2: MDHEN and SYDVKM. This CDR3 has 16 amino acids. DNA for the CDR3: TGTGCCAGCAGTTTACCTGGACAGGGGTTTAACTATGGCTACACCTTC. It specifies CASSLPGQGFNYGYTF.

This chain links TRBV9 with TRBJ2-7; perhaps TRBD1 as D (6 bases). CDR1 and CDR2 from the germline V gene are SGDLS and YYNGEE. Trimming cost V 3 bases and J 7 bases, with 23 bases left between them. The length of the CDR3 is 16 residues. The CDR3 is CASSGYRELWSGEQYF. The CDR3, as DNA: TGTGCCAGCAGCGGATACAGGGAACTATGGTCCGGGGAGCAGTACTTC.

This chain joins TRBV16 and TRBJ1-5; possibly TRBD1 for D (6 bases). CDR1 is KGHSY and CDR2 is FQNENV in the germline V gene. The V end lost 0 bases, the J end lost 6 bases, and 9 bases lay between the germline ends. The CDR3 length is 14 residues. CDR3 in amino acids: CASSQSQGSQPQHF. Written as DNA, the CDR3 is TGTGCCAGCAGCCAATCCCAGGGGTCTCAGCCCCAGCATTTT.

A word on this clone: One end of the junction varies from germline; a read error may be responsible. Other DNA sequences in this sample translate to the same CDR3. The chain couples TRBV12-5 to TRBJ1-1; D is ambiguous. This CDR3 has 13 amino acids. Germline V CDR1 and CDR2: LGHNT, FRNRAP. The chain's CDR3 is CASVGAMNTEAFF. CDR3 sequence (DNA): TGCGCTAGTGTAGGCGCAATGAACACTGAAGCTTTCTTT.

This rearrangement joins TRBV4-2 to TRBJ2-7, with D perhaps TRBD2 (6 bases). CDR1 LGHNA and CDR2 YNFKEQ come from the germline V gene. Trimming took off 4 bases at V and 3 bases at J, with 10 bases between the two ends. The length of the CDR3 is 13 residues. CDR3: CASSRTGVYEQYF. The CDR3 DNA is TGTGCCAGCAGCCGCACGGGAGTCTACGAGCAGTACTTC.

The gene calls are TRBV25-1 and TRBJ2-5; D might be TRBD2 (6 bases). The length of the CDR3 is 15 residues. The V gene lost 4 bases and the J gene lost 3 bases, with 15 bases spanning the gap. In germline, CDR1 is MGHDK, CDR2 SYGVNS. Here the CDR3 DNA reads TGTGCCAGCAGTGGTCCGGCGGGGCTGGAAGAGACCCAGTACTTC. Translated, it gives CASSGPAGLEETQYF.

This chain uses TRBV5-1 with TRBJ1-1, with no clear D. This CDR3 has 13 amino acids. Germline V CDR1 and CDR2: SGHRS, YFSETQ. V gave up 4 bases and J gave up 8 bases, with 15 bases separating them. The CDR3 DNA follows: TGCGCCAGCAGCCTAAGCTCCTTTCGGGAAGCTTTCTTT. Its protein is CASSLSSFREAFF.

This sequence joins TRBV1 and TRBJ1-6; no DNA check was done on the table's D call, TRBD1. TRBV1 is a pseudogene locus. The CDR3 is 17 residues long. The CDR3 DNA is TGCACCAGCAGCCAAGATTTCTTCCGCAGGGGAAATTCACCCCTCCACTTT. Translation: CTSSQDFFRRGNSPLHF.

The chain joins TRBV7-9 to TRBJ1-2, with a tentative D call TRBD1 (6 bases). This CDR3 region has 14 residues. CDR1 SEHNR and CDR2 FQNEAQ come from the germline V gene (reference sequence). Trimming shortened V by 4 bases and J by 4 bases, and 13 bases separated the two germline ends. DNA for the CDR3: TGTGCCAGCAGCTCCGACAGGTTAGGCTATGGCTACACCTTC. Protein: CASSSDRLGYGYTF.